The following is a TCR beta chain sequence with its context. Its antigen is currently not known. There are no base qualities to consult, and no much larger clone falls within one base. TCRbeta CDR3 regions were amplified from genomic DNA by means of the immunoSEQ Assay, a bias-controlled multiplex PCR. Regarding the original processing steps: The number of nucleated cells in each sample was estimated by amplification of reference gene primers within the assay. Sequence reads were collapsed and filtered to measure the absolute abundance of every unique TCRbeta CDR3 rearrangement. For each sample, productive Simpson clonality was calculated as the square root of Simpson's diversity index across productive rearrangements. The immuneACCESS repertoire file appears here via TCRdb, limited to in-frame rearrangements. These files lack a portion of the clones; in checked studies, under half of the deficit traces to unresolved V genes, and the cause of the others is not known. V and J calls and clone size are those listed in that table; D and trimming were worked out from the DNA. Across this sample there are around 50,000 clones, with roughly 90% seen only once. 22% of the sample goes to the ten largest clones.

The sample is drawn from a study of blood T cell repertoires in COVID-19 (dated by TCRdb to the early 2020s). Concerning the study at large: Samples covering the acute and convalescent phases of COVID-19 were provided by collaborators in the United States, Italy and Spain. The material from the prospective study consisted of cDNA or gDNA derived from T cells, B-cell-depleted T cells, or PBMCs. Deeply sampled blood TCRbeta repertoires from subjects exposed to, actively infected with, or recovered from COVID-19 were included in the dataset. The repertoires were released in a freely available public database meant as a resource for research on the immune response to SARS-CoV-2. Samples were obtained from the ongoing ImmuneRACE study (first 160 participants) and from 1,000 to 1,500 subjects provided by 6 global collaborators. A de-identified subject ID, COVID-19 status, age in years and sex were almost always included in the sample metadata. Where available, HLA class I and class II types were taken from metadata supplied by the sample provider and were not determined by assay-based typing.

One collaborating source in Seattle enrolled patients during active infection and followed them longitudinally through the course of disease. Collaborating institutions collected whole blood in K2EDTA tubes following their own protocols. For TCRbeta analysis, collaborators shipped samples as frozen whole blood, isolated PBMCs, or DNA extracted from either of those sample types. The paper as a whole reports these results and caveats: The amount of clinical and demographic metadata varied by source and participant and was provided uncurated.

From a lookup of the germline V gene (reference sequence), CDR1 and CDR2 are LGHDT and YNNKEL. The CDR3 starts with the cysteine, ends with the phenylalanine, and has 16 residues. The entry retains the CDR3 DNA only, 48 bases that are in frame from base 1. V loses 2 bases at its end and J loses 7 bases; junction bases beyond the gene matches: 8. The chain couples TRBV3-1 (or the pseudogene TRBV3-2) to TRBJ1-2; 12 bases in the middle match TRBD1. This sequence originates from a woman older than 75 with COVID-19, enrolled during active disease. Input material: peripheral blood. The CDR3 has the sequence CASSQLGGTGGSGYTF. In nucleotide form, the sequence is TGTGCCAGCAGCCAACTGGGAGGGACAGGGGGCAGTGGCTACACCTTC.